This T cell receptor beta chain was sequenced for a study of shared clonotypes between healthy human individuals. Assay: immunoSEQ multiplex PCR; the TCRdb copy retains only in-frame clones and omits some. The sample includes approximately 2,000,000 clones, around 92% of them seen just once. Per germline, CDR1 MDHEN and CDR2 SYDVKM. This CDR3 has 12 amino acids. With 6 bases removed from V and 6 bases from J, the gap between germline ends came to 12 bases. The sample consisted of naive CD4+ T cells from PBMCs. Stated subset: CD45RA+ positively selected. The chain links TRBV28 to TRBJ2-7, with TRBD2 as a possible D gene (5 bases). The clonotype was recovered from a man aged 18-30 years in good health. Some clones in this sample may be carry-over from other donors' samples. The CDR3 loop is CASRKREGEQYF. The CDR3 DNA reads as TGTGCCAGCAGGAAAAGAGAGGGCGAGCAGTACTTC.